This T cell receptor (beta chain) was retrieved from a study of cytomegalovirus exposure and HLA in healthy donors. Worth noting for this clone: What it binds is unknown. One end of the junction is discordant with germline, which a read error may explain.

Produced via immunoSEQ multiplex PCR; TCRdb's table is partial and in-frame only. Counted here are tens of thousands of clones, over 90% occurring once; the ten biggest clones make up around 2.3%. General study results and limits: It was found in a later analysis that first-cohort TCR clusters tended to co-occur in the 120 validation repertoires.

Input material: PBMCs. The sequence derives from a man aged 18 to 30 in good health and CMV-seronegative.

CDR3 coding DNA: TGCGCCAGCAGTTTGGATACTCCCGGGACTAGCACCGGGGAGCTGTTTTTT. Translation: CASSLDTPGTSTGELFF. The J gene is TRBJ2-2, the V gene TRBV5-1; 8 positions agree with TRBD2. Per germline, CDR1 SGHRS and CDR2 YFSETQ. The CDR3 is 17 residues long.